A single sample gave rise to the 20 T cell receptor beta chains below, sequenced in a study of cytomegalovirus exposure and HLA in healthy donors. 13 Jbeta primers and 60 Vbeta primers were used for the PCR. Sequencing was performed with immunoSEQ multiplex PCR; in TCRdb, only in-frame clones are kept and a portion is missing. The sample table sets out 70,000 or so clones. The sequencing sample was made of PBMCs. The receptors come from a female donor in good health and CMV-seropositive.

The chain uses TRBV5-4 and TRBJ1-1, with D possibly being TRBD1 (5 bases). Germline CDR1 reads SGHNT; CDR2 reads YYREEE (reference sequence). This CDR3 has 14 amino acids. V was clipped by 4 bases and J by 4 bases, with 14 bases between them. The CDR3 bases are TGTGCCAGCAGCACCCGGGGGGGAGGCACTGAAGCTTTCTTT. It yields the protein CASSTRGGGTEAFF. The variable domain in full, completed from reference TRBV5-4 and TRBJ1-1, reads ETGVTQSPTHLIKTRGQQVTLRCSSQSGHNTVSWYQQALGQGPQFIFQYYREEENGRGNFPPRFSGLQFPNYSSELNVNALELDDSALYLCASSTRGGGTEAFFGQGTRLTVV.

The gene calls are TRBV2 and TRBJ1-2; maybe TRBD1 (5 bases). The germline V gene has CDR1 SNHLY and CDR2 FYNNEI. The CDR3 extends over 12 amino acids. The ends were cut back, 6 bases at V and 2 bases at J, with 7 bases in the middle. CDR3 in amino acids: CASSAGNYGYTF. Here the CDR3 DNA reads TGTGCCAGCAGCGCAGGGAACTATGGCTACACCTTC.

The chain couples TRBV18 to TRBJ1-2; the match to TRBD1 covers 8 bases. Germline assignment: CDR1 KGHSH and CDR2 LQKENI. CDR3 length: 12 amino acids. Trimming removed 3 bases from V and 8 bases from J; junction bases left unmatched: 2. CDR3 nucleotide sequence: TGTGCCAGCTCACCCCCAGGGGGCGGCTACACCTTC. Protein product: CASSPPGGGYTF.

The chain links TRBV9 to TRBJ1-3; D is ambiguous. Per germline, CDR1 SGDLS and CDR2 YYNGEE. The CDR3 extends over 13 amino acids. Trimming removed 1 base from V and 3 bases from J, with 5 bases in between. In nucleotides, the CDR3 is TGTGCCAGCAGCGTAAACAATGGAAACACCATATATTTT. This translates into CASSVNNGNTIYF. The complete variable domain, with remaining parts taken from reference TRBV9 and TRBJ1-3, reads DSGVTQTPKHLITATGQRVTLRCSPRSGDLSVYWYQQSLDQGLQFLIQYYNGEERAKGNILERFSAQQFPDLHSELNLSSLELGDSALYFCASSVNNGNTIYFGEGSWLTVV.

The chain recombines TRBV2 with TRBJ1-1; TRBD1 might be the D (6 bases). CDR3 size: 15 residues. The V and J ends lost 1 base and 5 bases respectively, with 14 bases between them. CDR1 and CDR2 from the germline V gene are SNHLY and FYNNEI. This chain's CDR3 is CASSEVAGEGTEAFF. The DNA for the CDR3 is TGTGCCAGCAGTGAAGTAGCAGGGGAGGGAACTGAAGCTTTCTTT.

The chain uses TRBV19 and TRBJ1-6, with 7 bases lining up with TRBD1. The J segment lost 11 bases and the V segment lost 4 bases, leaving 8 bases of the junction unmatched. Germline CDR1 and CDR2: LNHDA and SQIVND (reference sequence). The CDR3 sequence is 14 residues long. The chain's CDR3 is CASSTDRFMPPLHF. CDR3 DNA sequence: TGTGCCAGTAGTACGGACAGGTTTATGCCACCCCTCCACTTT.

On this clone itself: The sample carries other DNA sequences with the same CDR3. This chain uses TRBV28 with TRBJ1-2; D gene ambiguous. Germline CDR1 and CDR2: MDHEN and SYDVKM. This CDR3 region has 12 residues. Trimming pared 2 bases from V and 3 bases from J, leaving 4 bases between. CDR3 nucleotides: TGTGCCAGCAGTTTACAGGACTATGGCTACACCTTC. It translates to CASSLQDYGYTF.

Details on this clone: The sample carries other DNA sequences with the same CDR3. The rearrangement joins TRBV29-1 to TRBJ1-1; D not resolved. V was shortened by 4 bases and J by 1 base, with 7 bases between the two germline ends. The germline V gene has CDR1 SQVTM and CDR2 ANQGSEA. The CDR3 length is 12 residues. CDR3 nucleotide sequence: TGCAGCGTTGCACACAGGAACACTGAAGCTTTCTTT. As protein: CSVAHRNTEAFF.

The chain links TRBV25-1 to TRBJ1-6; D gene ambiguous. This CDR3 has 13 residues. Trimming cost V 5 bases and J 10 bases, with 12 bases left between them. The germline V gene has CDR1 MGHDK and CDR2 SYGVNS. The CDR3 protein is CASSTPGGSPLHF. CDR3 sequence (DNA): TGTGCCAGCAGTACCCCAGGAGGATCACCCCTCCACTTT.

The rearrangement links TRBV28 to TRBJ2-7; D possibly corresponds to TRBD1 (5 bases). Per germline, CDR1 MDHEN and CDR2 SYDVKM. This CDR3 spans 15 amino acids. V was clipped by 2 bases and J by 2 bases, with 13 bases between them. The CDR3 region is CASSLGATVPYEQYF. The DNA of the CDR3 is TGTGCCAGCAGTTTAGGGGCAACAGTTCCCTACGAGCAGTACTTC.

The chain is built from TRBV30 and TRBJ1-6, with D perhaps matching TRBD1 (6 bases). Trimming left V 2 bases short and J 0 bases short, with 14 bases between. Germline-derived CDR1 and CDR2 are GTSNPN and SVGIG (reference sequence). The CDR3 has 17 residues. Here the CDR3 DNA reads TGTGCCTGGAGTCGACAGGTTCTGAGCTCCTATAATTCACCCCTCCACTTT. Protein: CAWSRQVLSSYNSPLHF.

The chain uses TRBV5-1 and TRBJ1-2, with 9 nucleotides matching TRBD1. Germline V CDR1 and CDR2: SGHRS, YFSETQ. The trim removed 3 bases at V and 4 bases at J, leaving 1 base unmatched. The CDR3 is made up of 13 amino acids. In nucleotides, the CDR3 is TGCGCCAGCAGCTCGACAGGGGGCTATGGCTACACCTTC. Translation: CASSSTGGYGYTF.

V gene TRBV29-1 combines with J gene TRBJ2-7; D is possibly TRBD2 (6 bases). V lost 5 bases to trimming and J lost 3 bases, with 11 bases between them. Germline assignment: CDR1 SQVTM and CDR2 ANQGSEA. The CDR3 is 12 residues long. DNA of the CDR3: TGCAGCGTTATCAAGGGAGGCTACGAGCAGTACTTC. It translates to CSVIKGGYEQYF.

This chain links TRBV28 with TRBJ2-6; TRBD1 might be the D (5 bases). Trimming took off 2 bases at V and 0 bases at J, with 8 bases between the two ends. From germline, CDR1 is MDHEN and CDR2 SYDVKM. The CDR3 has 16 amino acids. CDR3 sequence: CASSLRGASGANVLTF. Here the CDR3 DNA reads TGTGCCAGCAGTTTAAGGGGCGCCTCTGGGGCCAACGTCCTGACTTTC. Full variable domain (missing parts from reference TRBV28 and TRBJ2-6): DVKVTQSSRYLVKRTGEKVFLECVQDMDHENMFWYRQDPGLGLRLIYFSYDVKMKEKGDIPEGYSVSREKKERFSLILESASTNQTSMYLCASSLRGASGANVLTFGAGSRLTVL.

J is TRBJ1-4 and V is TRBV2; D remains unclear. The CDR3 consists of 11 residues. V lost 8 bases and J 7 bases, leaving 8 bases between the germline ends. The germline CDR1 and CDR2 sequences are SNHLY and FYNNEI. This CDR3 is CASRRGEKLFF. CDR3 in DNA: TGTGCCAGCCGCCGAGGTGAAAAACTGTTTTTT.

This chain joins TRBV6-5 and TRBJ1-5; TRBD1 might be the D (6 bases). V shed 5 bases and J shed 0 bases, with 11 bases lying between them. This CDR3 comprises 15 residues. Germline V gene data show CDR1 as MNHEY and CDR2 as SVGAGI. In nucleotides, the CDR3 is TGTGCCAGCAGTCGGACAGTGAGTAGCAATCAGCCCCAGCATTTT. It codes for CASSRTVSSNQPQHF.

V is TRBV7-3 and J is TRBJ2-7; 11 nucleotides agree with TRBD2. V lost 5 bases and J lost 4; bases outside the gene matches: 7. The CDR3 sequence is 15 residues long. Germline loops: CDR1 SGHTA, CDR2 FQGTGA. The DNA of the CDR3 is TGTGCCAGCAGCAAACTAGCGGGGGAGGTATACGAGCAGTACTTC. Residues: CASSKLAGEVYEQYF.

This chain connects TRBV19 to TRBJ1-4; 9 nucleotides match TRBD1. Germline trimming cut 5 bases from V and 7 bases from J; bases unmatched to any gene: 8. The CDR3 is made up of 15 amino acids. Germline assignment: CDR1 LNHDA and CDR2 SQIVND (reference sequence). As DNA, the CDR3 is TGTGCCAGTAGTCCTTCACAGGGGGCCGGTGAAAAACTGTTTTTT. Translation gives CASSPSQGAGEKLFF.

In terms of frequency, this clone is medium-sized. In DNA form, the CDR3 reads TGTGCCAGCAGTTACCTAGGGGGCTACGGCTATGGCTACACCTTC. Amino acid sequence: CASSYLGGYGYGYTF. The V call is TRBV27, the J call TRBJ1-2; 7 positions agree with TRBD1. V was pared by 4 bases and J by 4 bases, with 9 bases of the junction left unmatched. CDR3 size: 15 residues. Germline V gene sequence: CDR1 MNHEY, CDR2 SMNVEV (reference sequence).

As DNA, the CDR3 is TGTGCCAGCTCATCCACCGGGACAGGGAACCCCTACACAGATACGCAGTATTTT. Amino acid sequence: CASSSTGTGNPYTDTQYF. The chain links TRBV18 to TRBJ2-3; 9 nucleotides match TRBD1. V was pared by 5 bases and J by 2 bases, with 14 bases of the junction left unmatched. There are 18 residues in the CDR3. Germline V lookup: CDR1 KGHSH, CDR2 LQKENI.